Sequencing of this T cell receptor (beta chain) was carried out in a study of blood T cell repertoires in COVID-19 (TCRdb year 2020). In the study overall: The collaborator samples originated in the United States, Italy and Spain and spanned the acute and convalescent phases of COVID-19. Sample metadata almost always included a de-identified subject ID, COVID-19 status, age in years and sex. The dataset comprised deeply sampled blood TCRbeta repertoires from subjects exposed to, actively infected with, or recovered from COVID-19. The material from the prospective study consisted of cDNA or gDNA derived from T cells, B-cell-depleted T cells, or PBMCs. Where available, HLA class I and class II types were obtained from metadata supplied by the sample provider rather than from assay-based typing. The repertoires were made available in a free public database intended to serve as a resource for research on the immune response to SARS-CoV-2. The samples were drawn from two sources: the first 160 participants of the ongoing ImmuneRACE study, and 1,254 subjects contributed by 6 global collaborators. The investigation overall reported the following: The amount of clinical and demographic metadata varied by source and participant and was provided uncurated.

The CDR1 and CDR2 encoded by the germline V gene are MNHEY and SVGAGI. The CDR3, cysteine through phenylalanine, is 16 amino acids long. Solely the CDR3 DNA is kept, with 48 bases framed from the first base. Relative to germline, V is 2 bases shorter and J is 0 bases shorter, with 13 bases between their ends. Each collaborating institution followed its own protocols to collect whole blood in K2EDTA tubes. For TCRbeta analysis, collaborator samples were shipped as frozen whole blood, as isolated PBMCs, or as DNA extracted from either sample type. The immunoSEQ Assay, a bias-controlled multiplex PCR, was used to amplify TCRbeta CDR3 regions from genomic DNA. Turning to the authors' computational methods: Within the assay, amplification of reference gene primers was used to estimate how many nucleated cells each sample contained. To quantify the absolute abundance of each unique TCRbeta CDR3 rearrangement, sequence reads were collapsed and filtered. Productive Simpson clonality was computed per sample as the square root of Simpson's diversity index over productive rearrangements. TCRdb limited this immuneACCESS table to in-frame rearrangements with V and J called. A share of clones is missing; checked studies link under half to unresolved V genes, and the rest is unexplained. V and J calls and clone size are given by that table; D and trimming were obtained from the DNA. This sample lists under 170,000 clones; around 90% were detected once. The ten largest clonotypes hold about 4% of the sample.

Concerning this clone: The antigen it recognizes is unknown. Base qualities are not at hand, and no much larger clone is one base apart.

The chain uses TRBV6-5 and TRBJ1-2; there is no confident call for the D gene. The receptor's source is an older woman with active or convalescent COVID-19. Sequenced sample: peripheral blood. The DNA is as follows: TGTGCCAGCAGTTACCGACCCGGGAAGGCTAACTATGGCTACACCTTC. This yields the protein CASSYRPGKANYGYTF.